These T cell receptor beta chains were read from a single sample in a study of blood T cell repertoires in COVID-19. Clones were read by immunoSEQ multiplex PCR, and TCRdb kept only the in-frame ones, dropping some. The sample carries about 180,000 clones, around 83% recorded once. Input material: PBMCs or T cells enriched from blood (not recorded which). These receptors originate from a middle-aged man who had recovered from COVID-19. Each CDR3 is given with its conserved first and last residue. Fields, in order: V gene, J gene, clone size, D gene, CDR3 protein, CDR3 DNA. D genes are given only for firm matches. Not every row has a clone size; where given, it reads once, few, many or a size class.

>TRBV11-2|TRBJ1-1|-|-
CASSQVPAFF
TGTGCCAGCAGCCAGGTACCAGCTTTCTTT
>TRBV10-1|TRBJ2-1|-|-
CASSLGQPYNEQFF
TGCGCCAGCAGTTTAGGACAACCTTACAATGAGCAGTTCTTC
>TRBV28|TRBJ2-5|-|-
CASDGLGGYQETQYF
TGTGCCAGCGATGGACTCGGCGGGTACCAAGAGACCCAGTACTTC
>TRBV3-1/TRBV3-2|TRBJ1-2|few|TRBD1
CASSPSGTGTHYGYTF
TGTGCCAGCAGTCCCTCAGGGACAGGGACCCACTATGGCTACACCTTC
>TRBV4-1|TRBJ1-4|-|-
CASTLWETNEKLFF
TGCGCCAGCACCCTTTGGGAGACGAATGAAAAACTGTTTTTT
>TRBV5-1|TRBJ2-5|-|TRBD1
CASSIGQAPETQYF
TGCGCCAGCAGCATAGGACAGGCCCCAGAGACCCAGTACTTC
>TRBV7-2|TRBJ2-1|-|TRBD1
CASSHRDSLVGVQFF
TGTGCCAGCAGCCACCGGGACAGTTTGGTTGGGGTACAGTTCTTC
>TRBV19|TRBJ2-2|-|-
CASSIQGIGELFF
TGTGCCAGTAGTATACAGGGAATCGGGGAGCTGTTTTTT
>TRBV27|TRBJ2-2|-|-
CASKKGRELFF
TGTGCCAGCAAAAAGGGGAGGGAGCTGTTTTTT
>TRBV25-1|TRBJ2-3|-|TRBD2
CASSENSGGSTDTQYF
TGTGCCAGCAGTGAAAATAGCGGGGGGAGCACAGATACGCAGTATTTT
>TRBV27|TRBJ2-3|-|TRBD1
CASSLSNRGLTDTQYF
TGTGCCAGCAGTTTATCGAACAGGGGTCTAACAGATACGCAGTATTTT
>TRBV28|TRBJ2-1|-|-
CASSPVHRHNEQFF
TGTGCCAGCAGTCCTGTACACAGACACAATGAGCAGTTCTTC
>TRBV10-3|TRBJ2-1|-|-
CAIRDSGNNEQFF
TGTGCCATCAGGGATAGCGGCAACAATGAGCAGTTCTTC
>TRBV7-3|TRBJ2-3|-|TRBD1
CASSSGQENRLVPDTQYF
TGTGCCAGCAGCTCTGGACAGGAAAATCGGTTGGTCCCAGATACGCAGTATTTT
>TRBV5-1|TRBJ1-6|-|-
CASSYITGDARSPLHF
TGCGCCAGCAGCTACATAACGGGTGATGCGAGGTCACCCCTCCACTTT
>TRBV30|TRBJ2-7|-|-
CAWSGGLMVGNYEQYF
TGTGCCTGGAGTGGGGGGCTGATGGTGGGAAACTACGAGCAGTACTTC
>TRBV18|TRBJ1-2|-|TRBD1
CANSGTGTGGGQFYGYTF
TGTGCCAACTCAGGGACCGGGACAGGGGGCGGACAATTCTATGGCTACACCTTC
>TRBV2|TRBJ1-3|-|-
CASSAEGGISGNTIYF
TGTGCCAGCAGTGCCGAGGGTGGAATCTCTGGAAACACCATATATTTT
>TRBV4-1|TRBJ1-4|-|TRBD1
CASSQKGQGPEKGKLFF
TGCGCCAGCAGCCAGAAGGGACAGGGCCCGGAGAAAGGAAAACTGTTTTTT
>TRBV6-1|TRBJ2-7|-|-
CASSEGRIYEQYF
TGTGCCAGCAGTGAAGGCAGAATCTACGAGCAGTACTTC
>TRBV6-1|TRBJ1-2|-|-
CASSEAVSSGGGYTF
TGTGCCAGCAGTGAAGCGGTTTCGTCGGGGGGTGGCTACACCTTC
>TRBV11-2|TRBJ1-4|-|TRBD1
CASSRTGFEKLFF
TGTGCCAGCAGCAGGACAGGGTTTGAAAAACTGTTTTTT
>TRBV27|TRBJ2-2|-|-
CASSWGGTGELFF
TGTGCCAGCAGTTGGGGCGGCACCGGGGAGCTGTTTTTT
>TRBV28|TRBJ1-3|-|-
CASSLGSGISSGNTIYF
TGTGCCAGCAGTTTAGGGAGCGGTATCAGCTCTGGAAACACCATATATTTT
>TRBV28|TRBJ1-5|once|-
CASNSGKGNQPQHF
TGTGCCAGCAATTCAGGGAAGGGCAATCAGCCCCAGCATTTT
>TRBV12-3/TRBV12-4|TRBJ1-1|-|-
CASSLGSKAFF
TGTGCCAGCAGTTTAGGTTCCAAAGCTTTCTTT
>TRBV24-1|TRBJ2-1|-|-
CATSASGDHEQFF
TGTGCCACCAGTGCTTCTGGAGACCATGAGCAGTTCTTC
>TRBV19|TRBJ1-1|-|-
CASRAGLTEAFF
TGTGCCAGTAGAGCGGGTCTGACTGAAGCTTTCTTT
>TRBV10-3|TRBJ2-3|-|TRBD2
CAIRASGLTDTQYF
TGTGCCATCAGGGCTAGCGGGCTGACAGATACGCAGTATTTT
>TRBV5-1|TRBJ2-1|few|-
CASSSVHNEQFF
TGCGCCAGCAGCTCTGTTCACAATGAGCAGTTCTTC
>TRBV13|TRBJ1-2|-|TRBD1
CASSPRDSYGYTF
TGTGCCAGCAGCCCAAGGGACAGCTATGGCTACACCTTC
>TRBV7-6|TRBJ1-1|-|-
CASSFDGGTEAFF
TGTGCCAGCAGCTTTGACGGGGGCACTGAAGCTTTCTTT
>TRBV2|TRBJ1-5|-|-
CASSEGGSSNQPQHF
TGTGCCAGCAGTGAAGGAGGGTCTAGCAATCAGCCCCAGCATTTT
>TRBV10-1|TRBJ2-5|-|TRBD2
CASSRQRGGEETQYF
TGCGCCAGCAGTCGTCAGCGGGGAGGAGAAGAGACCCAGTACTTC
>TRBV27|TRBJ2-7|-|-
CASSARPGLKWFHEQYF
TGTGCCAGCAGTGCCCGTCCGGGACTTAAATGGTTCCACGAGCAGTACTTC
>TRBV5-1|TRBJ1-3|-|-
CASSLGDRPKGNTIYF
TGCGCCAGCAGCTTGGGAGACAGGCCTAAAGGAAACACCATATATTTT